The 32 T cell receptor beta chains given below trace back to one sample, sequenced in a study of a mutant IDH1 vaccine in newly diagnosed glioma. No antigen is known for these receptors. Produced via immunoSEQ multiplex PCR; TCRdb's table is partial and in-frame only. Of about 60,000 clones in the sample, approximately 87% were seen once. As for time point: week 35, safety follow-up. Doses of 300 ug of mutant IDH1 20-mer peptide were given with topical imiquimod. The sample in question was PBMCs, obtained from a glioma patient whose treatment included an IDH1 peptide vaccine. The receptors originated from a middle-aged man with glioma.

This clone was picked up one time. The chain is built from TRBV5-4 and TRBJ1-1; D remains unclear. From germline, CDR1 is SGHNT and CDR2 YYREEE (reference sequence). V lost 1 base and J 0 bases, leaving 10 bases between the germline ends. The CDR3 runs to 15 residues. CDR3 protein: CASSLMGWMNTEAFF. DNA for the CDR3: TGTGCCAGCAGCTTGATGGGGTGGATGAACACTGAAGCTTTCTTT.

V gene TRBV4-3 combines with J gene TRBJ2-7, with 8 bases fitting TRBD2. CDR3 length: 15 amino acids. V dropped 1 base and J dropped 5; count of bases not matched to a gene: 7. The germline V gene encodes CDR1 LGHNA and CDR2 YSLEER. The CDR3 DNA reads TGCGCCAGCAGCCAAGGAAGCGGGAGCCCCAACGAGCAGTACTTC. Translation gives CASSQGSGSPNEQYF.

This chain links TRBV5-1 with TRBJ2-2, with a tentative D call TRBD2 (5 bases). This CDR3 is 13 amino acids long. In germline, CDR1 is SGHRS, CDR2 YFSETQ. Trimming took off 6 bases at V and 4 bases at J, with 10 bases between the two ends. CDR3 loop: CASNGLRTGELFF. The DNA for the CDR3 is TGCGCCAGCAACGGACTCCGCACCGGGGAGCTGTTTTTT.

The chain joins TRBV2 to TRBJ2-7, with 10 bases fitting TRBD2. The CDR3 totals 15 residues. After removal of 5 bases from V and 4 bases from J, the junction contained 8 bases not matched to a gene. Germline CDR1 and CDR2: SNHLY and FYNNEI. In nucleotides, the CDR3 is TGTGCCAGCAGTTCCGGGACTAGCGTAACTTACGAGCAGTACTTC. As protein: CASSSGTSVTYEQYF.

The sample holds a few counts of this clone. This chain uses TRBV7-6 with TRBJ2-7; 9 nucleotides agree with TRBD1. The CDR3 spans 15 residues. From germline, CDR1 is SGHVS and CDR2 FNYEAQ. V trimming: 0 bases; J trimming: 3 bases; junction bases outside the gene matches: 3. This CDR3 is CASSLALTGGYEQYF. The CDR3 coding sequence is TGTGCCAGCAGCTTAGCGCTGACAGGGGGCTACGAGCAGTACTTC.

V usage is TRBV14 and J usage is TRBJ2-3; 13 bases are a match to TRBD2. The CDR3 length is 17 residues. V trimming: 4 bases; J trimming: 0 bases; junction bases outside the gene matches: 4. Germline V gene data show CDR1 as SGHDN and CDR2 as FVKESK. The CDR3 DNA follows: TGTGCCAGCAGCCGGACTAGCGGGAGTTGGAGCACAGATACGCAGTATTTT. Translation gives CASSRTSGSWSTDTQYF.

The sample holds one count of this clone. Here the CDR3 DNA reads TGTGCCAGCAGTAGAGACAGGCTTAATGAAAAACTGTTTTTT. It yields the protein CASSRDRLNEKLFF. J is TRBJ1-4 and V is TRBV28, with D perhaps matching TRBD1 (6 bases). Trimming stripped 5 bases from V and 4 bases from J, with 11 bases between. Per the germline V gene, CDR1 is MDHEN and CDR2 is SYDVKM. This CDR3 is built from 14 residues.

V is TRBV5-1 and J is TRBJ2-7; the match to TRBD1 covers 7 bases. CDR1 and CDR2 from the germline V gene are SGHRS and YFSETQ. V trimming: 4 bases; J trimming: 4 bases; junction bases outside the gene matches: 5. The CDR3 runs 13 residues. The CDR3 region is CASSPGQTYEQYF. CDR3 DNA sequence: TGCGCCAGCAGCCCGGGACAGACGTACGAGCAGTACTTC.

The chain links TRBV21-1 to TRBJ2-4; the D segment call TRBD2 is taken from the table without a DNA check. TRBV21-1 is marked as a pseudogene. There are 18 residues in the CDR3. As DNA, the CDR3 is TGTGCCAGCAGCTCAAAGGGACTAGCGGGAGTGGCCAAAAACATTCAGTACTTC. Its translation: CASSSKGLAGVAKNIQYF.

The rearrangement links TRBV23-1 to TRBJ1-6; D might be TRBD1 (6 bases). TRBV23-1 is an open reading frame whose function is uncertain. The ends were cut back, 4 bases at V and 6 bases at J, with 19 bases in the middle. The CDR3 extends over 17 amino acids. CDR3 residues: CASSPQGQGRGNSPLHF. CDR3 sequence (DNA): TGCGCCAGCAGTCCCCAGGGGCAGGGGAGAGGTAATTCACCCCTCCACTTT.

The chain is built from TRBV19 and TRBJ1-2; TRBD1 matches 8 bases. The J segment lost 4 bases and the V segment lost 9 bases, leaving 10 bases of the junction unmatched. The CDR3 runs 14 residues. Germline CDR1 and CDR2: LNHDA and SQIVND (reference sequence). The CDR3 sequence is CASFPGQEVYGYTF. The CDR3 DNA is TGTGCCAGCTTTCCGGGACAGGAGGTCTATGGCTACACCTTC.

The V and J genes are TRBV9 and TRBJ1-1; TRBD1 agrees at 7 bases. CDR3 length: 15 amino acids. With 6 bases clipped from V and 2 bases from J, the junction kept 10 bases outside the gene matches. Germline CDR1 SGDLS, CDR2 YYNGEE. In DNA, the CDR3 is TGTGCCAGCACCACCACAGGGGTGGCCAACACTGAAGCTTTCTTT. As protein: CASTTTGVANTEAFF.

The chain links TRBV6-6 to TRBJ1-5; 11 bases align to TRBD1. This CDR3 is 16 amino acids long. Germline V gene sequence: CDR1 MNHNY, CDR2 SVGAGI (reference sequence). V trimming: 6 bases; J trimming: 2 bases; junction bases outside the gene matches: 6. The CDR3 region is CASSLRDRGGNQPQHF. The CDR3 DNA reads as TGTGCCAGCAGCTTACGGGACAGGGGGGGCAATCAGCCCCAGCATTTT.

The chain uses TRBV5-1 and TRBJ2-1; no clear D. The CDR3 length is 15 residues. The V end lost 6 bases, the J end lost 0 bases, and 13 bases lay between the germline ends. Germline CDR1 and CDR2: SGHRS and YFSETQ. Here the CDR3 reads CASTPDGSSYNEQFF. The CDR3 region has the DNA TGCGCCAGCACCCCGGACGGTAGCTCCTACAATGAGCAGTTCTTC. Filled out from reference TRBV5-1 and TRBJ2-1, the complete variable domain reads KAGVTQTPRYLIKTRGQQVTLSCSPISGHRSVSWYQQTPGQGLQFLFEYFSETQRNKGNFPGRFSGRQFSNSRSEMNVSTLELGDSALYLCASTPDGSSYNEQFFGPGTRLTVL.

This clone has only one observation. This chain connects TRBV16 to TRBJ1-1; D unclear. Germline CDR1 KGHSY, CDR2 FQNENV. Deletions cut 1 base from V and 5 bases from J, with 8 bases between. The length of the CDR3 is 13 residues. In DNA form, the CDR3 reads TGTGCCAGCAGCCAATTGAGGGAAACTGAAGCTTTCTTT. This gives the protein CASSQLRETEAFF.

The chain has TRBV7-9 and TRBJ1-1; the D gene is possibly TRBD1 (6 bases). CDR3 length equals 13 residues. V was pared by 11 bases and J by 0 bases, with 13 bases between. The germline V gene encodes CDR1 SEHNR and CDR2 FQNEAQ (reference sequence). DNA of the CDR3: TGTGCCGGGGGGCAGGGGTTGAACACTGAAGCTTTCTTT. It encodes CAGGQGLNTEAFF.

The V gene is TRBV7-9, the J gene TRBJ1-4, with D tentatively TRBD1 (5 bases). Germline V gene sequence: CDR1 SEHNR, CDR2 FQNEAQ (reference sequence). With 7 bases removed from V and 3 bases from J, the gap between germline ends came to 21 bases. The CDR3 spans 17 residues. The DNA of the CDR3 is TGTGCCAGCAACGTTCGGGGACCGCCTACGTCTAATGAAAAACTGTTTTTT. This translates into CASNVRGPPTSNEKLFF.

The J gene is TRBJ1-1, the V gene TRBV11-2; no firm D call. V gave up 5 bases and J gave up 8 bases, with 15 bases separating them. Germline assignment: CDR1 SGHAT and CDR2 FQNNGV. This CDR3 has 13 residues. The chain's CDR3 is CASSDLRVIEAFF. The CDR3, as DNA: TGTGCCAGCAGCGATCTGAGGGTTATAGAAGCTTTCTTT. Full variable domain (missing parts from reference TRBV11-2 and TRBJ1-1): EAGVAQSPRYKIIEKRQSVAFWCNPISGHATLYWYQQILGQGPKLLIQFQNNGVVDDSQLPKDRFSAERLKGVDSTLKIQPAKLEDSAVYLCASSDLRVIEAFFGQGTRLTVV.

This clone was recorded only once. J is TRBJ2-3 and V is TRBV5-4; 7 nucleotides line up with TRBD2. V was clipped by 2 bases and J by 6 bases; unmatched bases: 15. The CDR3 runs 17 residues. Germline loops: CDR1 SGHNT, CDR2 YYREEE (reference sequence). DNA of the CDR3: TGTGCCAGCAGCTTACGGATTGGGGGAGGGCCATTGGATACGCAGTATTTT. Its translation is CASSLRIGGGPLDTQYF.

On this clone itself: Germline and junction disagree at one end, which may indicate a read error. V usage is TRBV7-7 and J usage is TRBJ2-2; 9 positions agree with TRBD2. This CDR3 has 16 amino acids. Germline V gives CDR1 SSHAT, CDR2 FNYEAQ (reference sequence). The CDR3 bases are TGTGCTAGCAGCTTAGTTAGCGGGAGCAGCACCGGGGAGCTGTTTTTT. Its protein is CASSLVSGSSTGELFF.

The CDR3 here is CASSPRTGSTYEQYF. In DNA, the CDR3 is TGTGCCAGCTCCCCAAGGACAGGGAGCACCTACGAGCAGTACTTC. The V gene is TRBV18, the J gene TRBJ2-7; 8 bases are shared with TRBD1. This CDR3 has 15 residues. Germline CDR1 reads KGHSH; CDR2 reads LQKENI. J was trimmed by 2 bases and V by 6 bases; bases with no gene match: 9.

The gene calls are TRBV6-1 and TRBJ2-6; 9 bases line up with TRBD2. Per the germline V gene, CDR1 is MNHNS and CDR2 is SASEGT. V gave up 1 base and J gave up 0 bases; unmatched junction bases: 1. CDR3 length equals 17 residues. Here the CDR3 DNA reads TGTGCCAGCAGTGAAGGGACTAGCGTCTCTGGGGCCAACGTCCTGACTTTC. Translated, it gives CASSEGTSVSGANVLTF.

As DNA, the CDR3 is TGTGCCAGCAGTGCCCCACAGGTGAACGAGCAGTACTTC. This sequence encodes CASSAPQVNEQYF. The chain couples TRBV28 to TRBJ2-7, with D perhaps TRBD1 (5 bases). Looked up from germline, CDR1 is MDHEN and CDR2 is SYDVKM. Trimming left V 5 bases short and J 5 bases short, with 13 bases between. CDR3 length equals 13 residues.

This chain uses TRBV11-2 with TRBJ2-7; D unresolved. The germline V and J ends were trimmed by 1 base and 2 bases, with 9 bases remaining between them. This CDR3 region has 14 residues. Germline V CDR1 and CDR2: SGHAT, FQNNGV. CDR3 loop: CASSLGVGTYEQYF. In nucleotides, the CDR3 is TGTGCCAGCAGCTTAGGGGTGGGAACCTACGAGCAGTACTTC.

This chain links TRBV18 with TRBJ1-4; D is uncertain. This CDR3 region has 15 residues. V gave up 0 bases and J gave up 8 bases, with 13 bases separating them. Germline V lookup: CDR1 KGHSH, CDR2 LQKENI. The CDR3 DNA sequence: TGTGCCAGCTCACCACCAGGAGGGAGCGGAGAAAAACTGTTTTTT. Amino acid sequence: CASSPPGGSGEKLFF.

This chain links TRBV7-2 with TRBJ2-7, with TRBD1 as a possible D gene (5 bases). V shed 5 bases and J shed 3 bases, with 14 bases lying between them. The CDR3 sequence is 14 residues long. Germline values: CDR1 SGHTA, CDR2 FQGNSA. The CDR3 region is CASSQSGRGYEQYF. The CDR3 nucleotides read TGTGCCAGCAGCCAGTCGGGTAGGGGCTACGAGCAGTACTTC. Drawing the rest from reference TRBV7-2 and TRBJ2-7, the complete variable domain is GAGVSQSPSNKVTEKGKDVELRCDPISGHTALYWYRQSLGQGLEFLIYFQGNSAPDKSGLPSDRFSAERTGGSVSTLTIQRTQQEDSAVYLCASSQSGRGYEQYFGPGTRLTVT.

The V gene is TRBV6-5, the J gene TRBJ1-4; perhaps TRBD1 as D (5 bases). Germline V gene data show CDR1 as MNHEY and CDR2 as SVGAGI. CDR3 size: 15 residues. Trimming removed 7 bases at V and 8 bases at J, with 20 bases between. The CDR3 reads CASKTDGTRREKLFF. CDR3 nucleotide sequence: TGTGCCAGCAAAACCGACGGGACCCGGAGGGAAAAACTGTTTTTT.

The CDR3 protein is CASRPTSGGGGELFF. In DNA form, the CDR3 reads TGTGCCAGCAGGCCGACTAGCGGGGGAGGCGGGGAGCTGTTTTTT. This chain links TRBV2 with TRBJ2-2, with TRBD2 matching 12 bases. Per germline, CDR1 SNHLY and CDR2 FYNNEI. The CDR3 spans 15 residues. The trim removed 6 bases at V and 7 bases at J, leaving 6 bases unmatched. Full variable domain (rest looked up from reference TRBV2 and TRBJ2-2): EPEVTQTPSHQVTQMGQEVILRCVPISNHLYFYWYRQILGQKVEFLVSFYNNEISEKSEIFDDQFSVERPDGSNFTLKIRSTKLEDSAMYFCASRPTSGGGGELFFGEGSRLTVL.

The rearrangement links TRBV14 to TRBJ1-1; D is unresolved. V was pared by 1 base and J by 1 base, with 10 bases between. The CDR3 is 15 amino acids. The germline V gene has CDR1 SGHDN and CDR2 FVKESK. The CDR3 region has the DNA TGTGCCAGCAGCCAAGGGCACAGCGCGAACACTGAAGCTTTCTTT. Its protein product is CASSQGHSANTEAFF.

The chain employs TRBV6-4 and TRBJ1-4, with TRBD1 matching 12 bases. The V gene's germline CDR1 is MRHNA and CDR2 SNTAGT. The CDR3 loop spans 15 amino acids. Losses at the gene ends were 3 bases for V and 5 bases for J; bases not matched to a gene: 1. The CDR3: CASSEGTGGNEKLFF. The CDR3 nucleotides read TGTGCCAGCAGTGAGGGGACAGGGGGCAATGAAAAACTGTTTTTT.

V usage is TRBV4-2 and J usage is TRBJ1-5, with 7 bases matching TRBD1. CDR1 and CDR2 (germline): LGHNA, YNFKEQ. The CDR3 loop spans 15 amino acids. Trimming at V came to 2 bases and at J to 3 bases, leaving 4 bases not matched to a gene. The CDR3 loop is CASSQQGGSNQPQHF. The CDR3, as DNA: TGTGCCAGCAGCCAACAGGGGGGTTCCAATCAGCCCCAGCATTTT.

The V gene is TRBV7-9, the J gene TRBJ2-1; TRBD2 aligns across 9 bases. V shed 0 bases, J shed 8 bases, and the junction held 11 bases outside the gene matches. The CDR3 length is 17 residues. Germline lookup yields CDR1 SEHNR and CDR2 FQNEAQ (reference sequence). The CDR3 DNA follows: TGTGCCAGCAGCTTAGCGAGGGGGCGGGAGGGCGGAGATGAGCAGTTCTTC. Protein product: CASSLARGREGGDEQFF. The variable domain in full, with the rest retrieved from reference TRBV7-9 and TRBJ2-1, is DTGVSQNPRHKITKRGQNVTFRCDPISEHNRLYWYRQTLGQGPEFLTYFQNEAQLEKSRLLSDRFSAERPKGSFSTLEIQRTEQGDSAMYLCASSLARGREGGDEQFFGPGTRLTVL.